A selection of T cell receptor beta chains follows, all from one sample in a study of blood T cells in healthy people across ages. Each CDR3 protein is one row after TCRdb ran MiXCR on the 5' RACE reads. Among 1.4 million to 1.5 million distinct CDR3 sequences, roughly 45% were seen once, and the ten largest hold less than 8%. The sequenced sample was blood. Receptor source: a woman in her late teens or twenties in good health. Both conserved end residues are trimmed from each CDR3. The order of the fields is CDR3 length, J gene, V gene, CDR3 protein.

14 | TRBJ2-5 | TRBV27 | ASSLLGTGVQETQY
13 | TRBJ1-5 | TRBV12-3/TRBV12-4 | ASNEYGTQNQPQH
12 | TRBJ1-1 | TRBV3-1 | ASSQENGLTEAF
10 | TRBJ2-7 | TRBV11-2 | ASSSAFNEQY
13 | TRBJ1-2 | TRBV28 | ASSLLGTGADGYT
13 | TRBJ2-1 | TRBV27 | ASRVAGLRQGEQF
16 | TRBJ1-6 | TRBV4-1 | ASSQNQPKATYNSPLH
14 | TRBJ2-7 | TRBV20-1 | SASRELAGASYEQY
10 | TRBJ2-5 | TRBV29-1 | SVGQGWETQY
12 | TRBJ2-1 | TRBV4-1 | ASRARNPYNEQF
12 | TRBJ1-5 | TRBV7-2 | ASSREFSNQPQH
12 | TRBJ2-1 | TRBV7-2 | ASSRAGGQSEQF
14 | TRBJ2-5 | TRBV27 | ASSLYAGQGVETQY